This TCR beta chain was identified in a study of long-term antiretroviral therapy in people with HIV. Regarding the study as a whole: Whichever time point was examined, clones expanded before ART dominated the repertoire.

This clone was detected a few times. Its specificity is not known. A v3.0 immunoSEQ assay was performed at survey level. Profiling relied on immunoSEQ multiplex PCR, and the TCRdb table lists in-frame clones only, not all of them. The table has about 3,300 clones, around nine tenths seen once; the top ten hold around 4.7%. The junction had 5 bases not matched to a gene; V was cut back by 0 bases and J by 8 bases. From germline, CDR1 is SGHRS and CDR2 YFSETQ. The CDR3 totals 14 residues. Two or more post-ART PBMC samples, plus at least one pre-ART sample, were available for each donor. Each sample contained roughly 0.85-10 million cryopreserved PBMC, thawed before DNA extraction.

The rearrangement uses TRBV5-1 and TRBJ1-2; the match to TRBD1 covers 9 bases. The sequence was collected from a woman aged 50 to 65 with HIV. Here the sequenced sample was unsorted PBMCs, taken 0.3 years after starting antiretroviral therapy. The CDR3 DNA reads TGCGCCAGCAGCTTGGCCTTCACAGGGGGCGGCTACACCTTC. Protein: CASSLAFTGGGYTF.